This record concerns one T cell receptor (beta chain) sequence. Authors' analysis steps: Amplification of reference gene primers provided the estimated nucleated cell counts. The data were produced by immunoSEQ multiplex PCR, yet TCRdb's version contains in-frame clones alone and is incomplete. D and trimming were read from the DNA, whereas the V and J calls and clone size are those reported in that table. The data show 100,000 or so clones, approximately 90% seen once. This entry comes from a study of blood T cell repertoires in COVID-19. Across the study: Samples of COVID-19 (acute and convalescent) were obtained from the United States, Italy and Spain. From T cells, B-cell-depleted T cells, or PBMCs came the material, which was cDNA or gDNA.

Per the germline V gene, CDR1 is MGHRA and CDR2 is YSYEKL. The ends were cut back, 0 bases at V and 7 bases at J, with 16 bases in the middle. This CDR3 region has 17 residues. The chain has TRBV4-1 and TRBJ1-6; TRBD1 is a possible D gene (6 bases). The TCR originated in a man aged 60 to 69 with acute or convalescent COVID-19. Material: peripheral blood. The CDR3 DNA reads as TGCGCCAGCAGCCAAGAAAGGGGACAATATGAGAATTCACCCCTCCACTTT. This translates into CASSQERGQYENSPLHF.